This T cell receptor (beta chain) is from a study of response to subunit inactivated influenza vaccine. Notes on the study in general: Each seasonal influenza vaccination, the authors suggested, recruits few new T cells.

One entry per CDR3 protein results from TCRdb running MiXCR on the RT-PCR reads. The sample has 450,000 to 550,000 distinct CDR3 sequences; about 25% are singletons. This clonotype has more than one count but fewer than ten. Its antigen remains unidentified. This receptor was identified in a man aged 50 to 59 who received an inactivated influenza vaccine. Specimen: CD4+ T cells sorted from PBMCs, collected 4 to 6 days after vaccination.

In DNA, the CDR3 is TGCGCCAGCCCCACCAGACAGGCCCAGGGCGCTGAAGCTTTCTTT. Translating gives CASPTRQAQGAEAFF. The chain is built from TRBV5-1 and TRBJ1-1; the D gene is possibly TRBD1 (6 bases). Trimming shortened V by 7 bases and J by 6 bases, and 22 bases separated the two germline ends. Germline CDR1 and CDR2: SGHRS and YFSETQ. This CDR3 region has 15 residues.